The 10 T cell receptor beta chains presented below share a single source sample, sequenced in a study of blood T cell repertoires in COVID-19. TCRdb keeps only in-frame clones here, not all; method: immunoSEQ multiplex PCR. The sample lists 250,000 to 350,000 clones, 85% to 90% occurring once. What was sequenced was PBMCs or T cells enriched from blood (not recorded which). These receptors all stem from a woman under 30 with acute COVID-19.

CDR3 DNA: TGTGCCAGCAGTGAATATGGCACCGTCGTATATAGCAATCAGCCCCAGCATTTT. Translating gives CASSEYGTVVYSNQPQHF. The rearrangement links TRBV25-1 to TRBJ1-5; D not resolved. Germline lookup yields CDR1 MGHDK and CDR2 SYGVNS. Trimming left V 0 bases short and J 0 bases short, with 15 bases between. There are 18 residues in the CDR3.

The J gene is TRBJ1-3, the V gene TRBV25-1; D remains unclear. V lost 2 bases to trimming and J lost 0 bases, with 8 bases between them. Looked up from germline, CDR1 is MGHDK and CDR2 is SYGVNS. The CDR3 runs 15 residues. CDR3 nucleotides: TGTGCCAGCAGTGAACTACGGAGCTCTGGAAACACCATATATTTT. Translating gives CASSELRSSGNTIYF.

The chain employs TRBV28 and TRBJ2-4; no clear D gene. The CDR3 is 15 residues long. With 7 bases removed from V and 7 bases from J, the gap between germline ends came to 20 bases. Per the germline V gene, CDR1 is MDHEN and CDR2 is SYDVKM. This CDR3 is CASNIRGTLPNIQYF. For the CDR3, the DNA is TGTGCCAGCAACATAAGAGGAACCCTCCCCAACATTCAGTACTTC.

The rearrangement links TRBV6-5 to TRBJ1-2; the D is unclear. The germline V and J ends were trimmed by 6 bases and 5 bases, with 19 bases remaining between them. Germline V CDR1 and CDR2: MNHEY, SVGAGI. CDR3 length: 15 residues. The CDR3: CASRQEGRSAYGYTF. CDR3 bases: TGTGCCAGCAGACAAGAGGGCAGATCCGCTTATGGCTACACCTTC.

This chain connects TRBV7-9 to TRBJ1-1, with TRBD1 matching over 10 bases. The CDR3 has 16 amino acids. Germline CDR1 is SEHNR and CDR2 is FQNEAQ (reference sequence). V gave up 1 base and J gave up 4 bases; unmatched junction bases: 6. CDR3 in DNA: TGTGCCAGCAGCTTAGGGACAGGGGGAGGGAGCACTGAAGCTTTCTTT. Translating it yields CASSLGTGGGSTEAFF.

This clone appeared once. The CDR3 DNA reads TGTGCCAGCAGTGAGACAGGGGGCGCGGATCAGCCCCAGCATTTT. This gives the protein CASSETGGADQPQHF. The rearrangement links TRBV6-1 to TRBJ1-5; 10 bases line up with TRBD1. V shed 3 bases, J shed 5 bases, and the junction held 4 bases outside the gene matches. Germline assignment: CDR1 MNHNS and CDR2 SASEGT. CDR3 size: 15 residues.

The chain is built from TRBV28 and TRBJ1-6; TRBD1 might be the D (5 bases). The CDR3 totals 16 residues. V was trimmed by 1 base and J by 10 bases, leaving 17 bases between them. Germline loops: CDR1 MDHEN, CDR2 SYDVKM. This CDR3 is CASSLYGGRVGSPLHF. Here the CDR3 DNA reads TGTGCCAGCAGTTTATATGGTGGCAGGGTTGGATCACCCCTCCACTTT.

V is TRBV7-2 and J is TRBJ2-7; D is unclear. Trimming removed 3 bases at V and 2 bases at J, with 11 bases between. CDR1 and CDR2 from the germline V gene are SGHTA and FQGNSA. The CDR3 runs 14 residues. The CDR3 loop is CASSFTVATYEQYF. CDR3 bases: TGTGCCAGCAGCTTCACCGTGGCCACCTACGAGCAGTACTTC.

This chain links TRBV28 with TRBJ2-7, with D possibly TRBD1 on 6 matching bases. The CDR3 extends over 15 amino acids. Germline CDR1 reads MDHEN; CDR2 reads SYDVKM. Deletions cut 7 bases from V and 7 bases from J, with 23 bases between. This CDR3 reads CASTPGSGEVGEQYF. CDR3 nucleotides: TGTGCCAGCACCCCCGGGTCAGGGGAAGTTGGAGAGCAGTACTTC. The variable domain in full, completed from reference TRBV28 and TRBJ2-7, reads DVKVTQSSRYLVKRTGEKVFLECVQDMDHENMFWYRQDPGLGLRLIYFSYDVKMKEKGDIPEGYSVSREKKERFSLILESASTNQTSMYLCASTPGSGEVGEQYFGPGTRLTVT.

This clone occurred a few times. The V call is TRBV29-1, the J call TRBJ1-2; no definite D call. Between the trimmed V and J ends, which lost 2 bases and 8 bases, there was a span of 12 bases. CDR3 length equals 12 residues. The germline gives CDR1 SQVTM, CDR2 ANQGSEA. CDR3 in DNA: TGCAGCGTTGAAATAGCGACGGGGGGCTACACCTTC. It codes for CSVEIATGGYTF.